Sequencing of this TCR beta chain was carried out in a study of regulatory T cells in long-lasting Graves disease. The sample's time point: persistent/refractory GD, antithyroid drugs over 5 years with positive TRAb. After RNA was extracted from PBMCs, the TCR library was made from it. The germline gives CDR1 MDHEN, CDR2 SYDVKM. Trimming stripped 6 bases from V and 0 bases from J, with 15 bases between. This CDR3 has 16 amino acids. Investigators prepared the TCR beta libraries by applying iRepertoire HTBI primers and Arm-PCR of CDR3 regions. TCRdb reprocessed the multiplex PCR reads via MiXCR and lists one record per CDR3 protein. The profile shows 700,000 or so distinct CDR3 sequences, 25% to 30% of them singletons.

Sequencing used peripheral blood mononuclear cells (PBMCs), obtained when the disease was refractory, from a patient treated with antithyroid drugs. The rearrangement uses TRBV28 and TRBJ1-3; no clear D. The source of this sequence is a female donor with Graves disease. In nucleotides, the CDR3 is TGTGCCAGCAGCTTGTCAACGGTAGCCTCTGGAAACACCATATATTTT. It yields the protein CASSLSTVASGNTIYF.